The rows below give T cell receptor beta chains drawn from one sample of a study of T cell repertoires in cytomegalovirus infection. One entry per CDR3 protein results from TCRdb running MiXCR on the reads. Of 250,000 or so distinct CDR3 sequences in the sample, approximately 10% were seen once. The sample was PBMCs. The receptors originated from a human donor in good health (CMV status not recorded). Some clones in this sample may be carry-over from other donors' samples. Each CDR3 is given with its conserved first and last residue. The order of the fields is V gene, D gene, clone size, J gene, CDR3 protein, CDR3 DNA. A D gene is named only where the DNA matches it firmly. Clone sizes are given selectively: once, few, many, or a class where the clone is expanded.

TRBV7-2	TRBD1	-	TRBJ1-5	CASSLGTSQGRLGYSNQPQHF	TGTGCCAGCAGCTTAGGGACCTCACAGGGGCGGCTGGGATATAGCAATCAGCCCCAGCATTTT
TRBV12-5	TRBD1	many	TRBJ1-5	CATTTGGRNQPQHF	TGTGCTACCACGACAGGGGGCAGGAATCAGCCCCAGCATTTT
TRBV5-6	-	many	TRBJ1-1	CASSSGLLTNTEAFF	TGTGCCAGCAGCTCGGGACTCTTAACGAACACTGAAGCTTTCTTT
TRBV2	-	-	TRBJ2-1	CASSRQVGEYNEQFF	TGTGCCAGCAGTAGACAGGTCGGGGAATACAATGAGCAGTTCTTC
TRBV7-2	-	many	TRBJ2-1	CASSLTRHHNEQFF	TGTGCCAGCAGCTTAACCAGACACCACAATGAGCAGTTCTTC
TRBV7-6	-	many	TRBJ2-7	CASSLQGPYEQYF	TGTGCCAGCAGTTTGCAGGGTCCCTACGAGCAGTACTTC
TRBV5-1	-	many	TRBJ1-1	CASSLKLQGVAFF	TGCGCCAGCAGCTTGAAACTACAGGGAGTAGCTTTCTTT
TRBV28	-	-	TRBJ2-7	CASSSSAELYEQYF	TGTGCCAGCAGTTCCTCGGCAGAACTCTACGAGCAGTACTTC
TRBV29-1	-	-	TRBJ2-2	CSVEEGRNTGELFF	TGCAGCGTTGAGGAGGGCAGGAACACCGGGGAGCTGTTTTTT
TRBV12-3/TRBV12-4	TRBD1	many	TRBJ1-2	CASRITGGAGGYTF	TGTGCCAGCAGGATCACAGGGGGCGCAGGTGGCTACACCTTC
TRBV11-1	-	many	TRBJ2-7	CASSLQLGRAYEQYF	TGTGCCAGCAGCTTACAACTCGGACGGGCCTACGAGCAGTACTTC
TRBV7-6	-	many	TRBJ1-1	CASSLVGQGMGTEAFF	TGTGCCAGCAGCTTAGTGGGTCAGGGGATGGGGACTGAAGCTTTCTTT
TRBV2	TRBD1	many	TRBJ2-1	CASGKTGSYNEQFF	TGTGCCAGCGGTAAGACAGGGAGTTACAATGAGCAGTTCTTC
TRBV7-2	-	many	TRBJ2-1	CASSLARDPPNEQFF	TGTGCCAGCAGCTTAGCCCGGGACCCACCTAATGAGCAGTTCTTC
TRBV7-2	-	many	TRBJ1-4	CASSFDRNEKLFF	TGTGCCAGCAGCTTCGACCGTAATGAAAAACTGTTTTTT
TRBV6-2/TRBV6-3	-	many	TRBJ2-7	CASRPGGSSYEQYF	TGTGCCAGCAGGCCCGGCGGGTCCTCCTACGAGCAGTACTTC
TRBV20-1	-	many	TRBJ2-5	CSARLGGTLQRAQYF	TGCAGTGCTAGACTCGGCGGGACCCTCCAGAGGGCCCAGTACTTC
TRBV20-1	TRBD2	many	TRBJ2-5	CSARLPRWASGIRQETQYF	TGCAGTGCTAGATTACCCCGGTGGGCTAGCGGGATTCGGCAAGAGACCCAGTACTTC